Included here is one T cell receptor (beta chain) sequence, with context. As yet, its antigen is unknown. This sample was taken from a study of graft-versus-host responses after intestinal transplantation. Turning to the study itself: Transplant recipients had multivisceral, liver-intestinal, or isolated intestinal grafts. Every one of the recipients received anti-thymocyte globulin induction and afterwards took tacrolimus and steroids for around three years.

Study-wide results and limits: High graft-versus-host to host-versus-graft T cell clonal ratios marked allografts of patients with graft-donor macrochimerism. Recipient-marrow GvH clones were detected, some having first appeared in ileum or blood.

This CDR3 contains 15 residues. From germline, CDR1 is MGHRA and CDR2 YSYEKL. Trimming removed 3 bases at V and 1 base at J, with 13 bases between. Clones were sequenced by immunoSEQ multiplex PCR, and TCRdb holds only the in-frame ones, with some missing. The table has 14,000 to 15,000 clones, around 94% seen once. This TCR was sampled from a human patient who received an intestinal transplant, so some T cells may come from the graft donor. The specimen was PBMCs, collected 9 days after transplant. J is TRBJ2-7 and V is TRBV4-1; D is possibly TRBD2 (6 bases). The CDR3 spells CASSHSASASYEQYF. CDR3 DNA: TGCGCCAGCAGCCATTCCGCTAGCGCTTCCTACGAGCAGTACTTC.